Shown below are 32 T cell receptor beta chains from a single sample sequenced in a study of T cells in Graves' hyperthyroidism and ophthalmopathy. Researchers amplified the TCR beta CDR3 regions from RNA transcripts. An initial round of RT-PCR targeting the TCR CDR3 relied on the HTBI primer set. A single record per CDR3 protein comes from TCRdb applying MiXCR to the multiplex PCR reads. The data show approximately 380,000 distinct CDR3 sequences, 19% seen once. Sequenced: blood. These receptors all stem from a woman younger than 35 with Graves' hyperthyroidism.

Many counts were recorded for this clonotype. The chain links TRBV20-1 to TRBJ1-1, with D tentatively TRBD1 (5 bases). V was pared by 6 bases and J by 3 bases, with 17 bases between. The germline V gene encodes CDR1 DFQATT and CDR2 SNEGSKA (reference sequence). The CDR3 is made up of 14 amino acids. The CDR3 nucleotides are TGCAGTGCCCAATCGGGGGAGGTGTACACTGAAGCTTTCTTT. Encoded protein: CSAQSGEVYTEAFF.

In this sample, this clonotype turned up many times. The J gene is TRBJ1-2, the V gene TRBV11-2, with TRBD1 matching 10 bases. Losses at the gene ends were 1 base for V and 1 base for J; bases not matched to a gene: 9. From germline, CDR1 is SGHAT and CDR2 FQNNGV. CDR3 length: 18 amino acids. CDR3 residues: CASSLVGQGYQFNYGYTF. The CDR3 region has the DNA TGTGCCAGCAGCTTAGTGGGACAGGGGTATCAGTTTAACTATGGCTACACCTTC.

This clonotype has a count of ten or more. CDR3 DNA sequence: TGTGCCAGTAGTATGACAGGGGCCACTGAAGCTTTCTTT. It encodes CASSMTGATEAFF. V is TRBV19 and J is TRBJ1-1, with 8 bases fitting TRBD1. Germline V lookup: CDR1 LNHDA, CDR2 SQIVND (reference sequence). The CDR3 consists of 13 residues. V was clipped by 3 bases and J by 4 bases; unmatched bases: 1.

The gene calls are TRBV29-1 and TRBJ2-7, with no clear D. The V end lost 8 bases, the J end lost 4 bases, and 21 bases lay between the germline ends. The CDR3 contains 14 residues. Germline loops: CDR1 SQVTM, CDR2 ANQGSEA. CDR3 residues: CSPYTGFLKYEQYF. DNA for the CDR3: TGCAGCCCATATACCGGGTTCCTGAAATACGAGCAGTACTTC.

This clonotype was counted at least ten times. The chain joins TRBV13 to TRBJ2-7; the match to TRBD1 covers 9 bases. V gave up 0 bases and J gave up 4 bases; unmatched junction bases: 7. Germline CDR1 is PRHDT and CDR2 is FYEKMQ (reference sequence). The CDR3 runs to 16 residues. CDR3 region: CASSLGIQGATYEQYF. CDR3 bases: TGTGCCAGCAGCTTAGGGATACAGGGGGCGACTTACGAGCAGTACTTC.

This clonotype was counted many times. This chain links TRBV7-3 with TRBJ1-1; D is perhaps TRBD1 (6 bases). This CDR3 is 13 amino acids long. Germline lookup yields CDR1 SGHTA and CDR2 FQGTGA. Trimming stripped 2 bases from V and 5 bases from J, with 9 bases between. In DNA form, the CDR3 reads TGTGCCAGCAGCTTAGGACAGAGTACTGAAGCTTTCTTT. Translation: CASSLGQSTEAFF.

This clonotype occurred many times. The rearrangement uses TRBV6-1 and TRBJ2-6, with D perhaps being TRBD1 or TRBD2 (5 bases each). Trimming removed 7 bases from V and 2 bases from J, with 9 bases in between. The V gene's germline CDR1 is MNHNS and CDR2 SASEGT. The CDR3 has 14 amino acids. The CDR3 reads CASTRGTGANVLTF. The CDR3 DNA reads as TGTGCCAGCACGAGGGGAACTGGGGCCAACGTCCTGACTTTC.

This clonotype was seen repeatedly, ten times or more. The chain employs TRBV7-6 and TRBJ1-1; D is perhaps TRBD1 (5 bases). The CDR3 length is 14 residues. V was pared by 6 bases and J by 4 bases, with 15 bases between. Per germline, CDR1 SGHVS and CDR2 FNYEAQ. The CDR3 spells CASSPGGYPTEAFF. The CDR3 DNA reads TGTGCCAGCAGTCCGGGGGGGTATCCCACTGAAGCTTTCTTT.

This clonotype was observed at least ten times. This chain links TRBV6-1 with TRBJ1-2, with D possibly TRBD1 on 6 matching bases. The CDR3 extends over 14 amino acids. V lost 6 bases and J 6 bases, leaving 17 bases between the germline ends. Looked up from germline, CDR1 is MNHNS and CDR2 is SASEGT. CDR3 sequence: CASSVQGSRNGYTF. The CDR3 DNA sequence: TGTGCCAGCAGCGTCCAGGGGAGTAGGAATGGCTACACCTTC.

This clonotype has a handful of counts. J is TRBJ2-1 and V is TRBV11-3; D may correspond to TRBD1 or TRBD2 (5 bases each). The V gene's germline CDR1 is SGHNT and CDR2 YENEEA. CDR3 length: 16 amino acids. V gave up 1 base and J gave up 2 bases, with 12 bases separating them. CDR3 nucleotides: TGTGCCAGCAGCTTAGGCGGCAGGGAGACCTACAATGAGCAGTTCTTC. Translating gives CASSLGGRETYNEQFF.

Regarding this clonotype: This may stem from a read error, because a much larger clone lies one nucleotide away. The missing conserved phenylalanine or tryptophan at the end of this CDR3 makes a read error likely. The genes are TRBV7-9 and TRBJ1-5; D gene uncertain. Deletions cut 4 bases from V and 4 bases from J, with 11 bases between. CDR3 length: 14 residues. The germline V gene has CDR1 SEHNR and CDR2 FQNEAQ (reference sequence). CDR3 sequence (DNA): TGTGCCAGCAGCTCTTACCGAGAGAATCAGCCCCAGCATTTG. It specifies CASSSYRENQPQHL.

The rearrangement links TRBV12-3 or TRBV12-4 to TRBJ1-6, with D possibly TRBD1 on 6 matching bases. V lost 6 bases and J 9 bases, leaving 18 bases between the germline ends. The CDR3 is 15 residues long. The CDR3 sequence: CASRHRDFRGSPLHF. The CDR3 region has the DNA TGTGCCAGCAGGCATAGGGATTTCAGGGGTTCACCCCTCCACTTT.

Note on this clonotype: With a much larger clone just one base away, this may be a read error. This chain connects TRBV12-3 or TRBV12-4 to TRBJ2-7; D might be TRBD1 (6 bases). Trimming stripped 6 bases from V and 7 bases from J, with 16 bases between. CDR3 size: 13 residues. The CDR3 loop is CASRQGTPEEQYF. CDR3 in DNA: TGTGCCAGCAGGCAGGGGACACCTGAGGAGCAGTACTTC.

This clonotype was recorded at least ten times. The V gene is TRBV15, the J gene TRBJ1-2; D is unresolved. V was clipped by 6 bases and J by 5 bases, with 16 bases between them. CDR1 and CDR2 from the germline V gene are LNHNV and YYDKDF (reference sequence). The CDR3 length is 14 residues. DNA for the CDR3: TGTGCCACCAGTCGGCCTGGTGGTCGTTATGGCTACACCTTC. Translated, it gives CATSRPGGRYGYTF.

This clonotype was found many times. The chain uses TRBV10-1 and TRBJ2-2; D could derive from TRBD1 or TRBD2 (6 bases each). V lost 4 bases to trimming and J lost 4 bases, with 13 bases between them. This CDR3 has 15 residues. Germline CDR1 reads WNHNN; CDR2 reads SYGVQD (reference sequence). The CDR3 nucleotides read TGCGCCAGCAGTGCCCAGGGGAGGAGCACCGGGGAGCTGTTTTTT. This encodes CASSAQGRSTGELFF.

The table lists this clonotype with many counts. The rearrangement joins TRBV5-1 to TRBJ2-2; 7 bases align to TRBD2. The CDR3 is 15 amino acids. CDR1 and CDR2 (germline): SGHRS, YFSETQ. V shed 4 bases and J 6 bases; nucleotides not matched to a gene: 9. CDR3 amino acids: CASSGRDYMPGELFF. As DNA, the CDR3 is TGCGCCAGCAGCGGACGGGACTATATGCCCGGGGAGCTGTTTTTT.

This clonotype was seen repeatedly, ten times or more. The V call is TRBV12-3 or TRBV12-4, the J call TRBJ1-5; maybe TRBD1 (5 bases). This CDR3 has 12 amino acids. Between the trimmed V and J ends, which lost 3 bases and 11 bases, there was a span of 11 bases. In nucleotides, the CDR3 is TGTGCCAGCAGTTTTGGGACCCAGGCCCAGCATTTT. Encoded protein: CASSFGTQAQHF.

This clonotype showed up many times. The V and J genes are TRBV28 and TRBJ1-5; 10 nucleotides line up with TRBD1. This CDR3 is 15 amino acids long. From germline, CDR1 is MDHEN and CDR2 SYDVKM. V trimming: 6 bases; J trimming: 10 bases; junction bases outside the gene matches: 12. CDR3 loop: CASREQTGGSLPQHF. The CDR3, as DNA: TGTGCCAGCAGAGAGCAGACAGGGGGCTCCCTCCCCCAGCATTTT.

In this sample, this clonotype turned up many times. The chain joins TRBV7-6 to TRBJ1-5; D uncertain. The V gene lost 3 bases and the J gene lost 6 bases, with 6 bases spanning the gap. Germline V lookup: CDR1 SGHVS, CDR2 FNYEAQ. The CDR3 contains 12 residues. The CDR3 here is CASSLTGQPQHF. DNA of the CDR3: TGTGCCAGCAGCTTGACTGGTCAGCCCCAGCATTTT.

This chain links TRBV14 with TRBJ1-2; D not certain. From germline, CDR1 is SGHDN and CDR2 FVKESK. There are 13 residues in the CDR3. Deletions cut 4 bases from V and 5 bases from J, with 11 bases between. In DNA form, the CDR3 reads TGTGCCAGCAGCCCCGACATTTCTTATGGCTACACCTTC. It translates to CASSPDISYGYTF.

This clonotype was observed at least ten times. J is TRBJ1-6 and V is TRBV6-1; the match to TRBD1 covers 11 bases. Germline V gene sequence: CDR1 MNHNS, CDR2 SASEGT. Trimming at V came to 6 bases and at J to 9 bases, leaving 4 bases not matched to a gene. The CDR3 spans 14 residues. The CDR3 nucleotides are TGTGCCAGCAGATCCGGGACAGGGGGTTCACCCCTCCACTTT. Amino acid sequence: CASRSGTGGSPLHF.

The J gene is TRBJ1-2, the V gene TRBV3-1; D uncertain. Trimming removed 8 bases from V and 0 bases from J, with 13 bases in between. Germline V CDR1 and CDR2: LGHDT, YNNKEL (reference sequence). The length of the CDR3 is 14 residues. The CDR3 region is CASGRNLANYGYTF. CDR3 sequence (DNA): TGTGCCAGCGGCCGGAACCTAGCTAACTATGGCTACACCTTC.

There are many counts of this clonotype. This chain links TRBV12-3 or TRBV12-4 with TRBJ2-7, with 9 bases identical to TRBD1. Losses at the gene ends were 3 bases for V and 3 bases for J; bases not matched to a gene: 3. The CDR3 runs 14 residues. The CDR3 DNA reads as TGTGCCAGCAGTTTCGGGACAGGGCTCTACGAGCAGTACTTC. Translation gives CASSFGTGLYEQYF.

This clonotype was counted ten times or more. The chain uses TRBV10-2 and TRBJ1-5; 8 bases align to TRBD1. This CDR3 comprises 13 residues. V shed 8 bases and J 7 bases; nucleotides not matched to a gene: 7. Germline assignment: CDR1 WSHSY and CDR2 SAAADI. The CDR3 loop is CASHGQGGQPQHF. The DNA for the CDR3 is TGCGCCAGCCATGGACAGGGCGGACAGCCCCAGCATTTT.

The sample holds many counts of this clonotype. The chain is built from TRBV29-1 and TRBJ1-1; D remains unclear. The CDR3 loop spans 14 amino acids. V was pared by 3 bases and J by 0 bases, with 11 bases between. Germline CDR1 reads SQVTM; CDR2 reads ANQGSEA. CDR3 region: CSVDSIVMNTEAFF. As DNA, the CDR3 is TGCAGCGTTGATTCGATCGTAATGAACACTGAAGCTTTCTTT.

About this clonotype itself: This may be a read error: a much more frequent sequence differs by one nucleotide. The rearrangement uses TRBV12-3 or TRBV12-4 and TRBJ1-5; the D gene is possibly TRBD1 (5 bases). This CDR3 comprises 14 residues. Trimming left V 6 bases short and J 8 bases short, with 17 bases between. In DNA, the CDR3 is TGTGCCAGCAGCTTCAGGGAGGGCGACGAGCCCCAGCATTTT. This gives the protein CASSFREGDEPQHF.

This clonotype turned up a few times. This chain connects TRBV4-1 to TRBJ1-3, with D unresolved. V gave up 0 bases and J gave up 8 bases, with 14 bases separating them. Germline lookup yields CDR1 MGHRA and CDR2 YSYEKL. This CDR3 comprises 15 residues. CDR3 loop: CASSQEWPDRDTIYF. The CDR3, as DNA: TGCGCCAGCAGCCAAGAGTGGCCGGATCGAGACACCATATATTTT.

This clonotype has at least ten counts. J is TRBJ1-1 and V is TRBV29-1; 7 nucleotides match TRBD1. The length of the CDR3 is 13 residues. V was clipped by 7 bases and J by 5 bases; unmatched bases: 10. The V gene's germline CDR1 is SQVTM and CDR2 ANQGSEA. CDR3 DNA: TGCAGCGGTTACAGGGGCTTGGGAACTGAAGCTTTCTTT. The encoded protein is CSGYRGLGTEAFF.

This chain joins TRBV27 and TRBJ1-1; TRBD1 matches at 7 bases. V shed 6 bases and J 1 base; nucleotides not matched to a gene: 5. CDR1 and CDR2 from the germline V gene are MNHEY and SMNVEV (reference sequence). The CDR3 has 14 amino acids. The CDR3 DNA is TGTGCCAGCAGACGCCGGACAGGGAACACTGAAGCTTTCTTT. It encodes CASRRRTGNTEAFF.

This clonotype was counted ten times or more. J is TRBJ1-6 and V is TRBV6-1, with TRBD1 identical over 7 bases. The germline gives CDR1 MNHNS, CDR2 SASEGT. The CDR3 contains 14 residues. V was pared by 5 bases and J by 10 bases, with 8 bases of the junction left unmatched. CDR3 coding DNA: TGTGCCAGCAGTCTTGGACAGGTCGGGTCACCCCTCCACTTT. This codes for CASSLGQVGSPLHF.

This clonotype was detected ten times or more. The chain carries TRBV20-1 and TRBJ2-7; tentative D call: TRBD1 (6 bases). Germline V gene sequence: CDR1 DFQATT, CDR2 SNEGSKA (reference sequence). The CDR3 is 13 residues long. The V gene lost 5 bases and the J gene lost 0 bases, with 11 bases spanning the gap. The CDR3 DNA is TGCAGTGCTTACCTCAGGGGCTCCTACGAGCAGTACTTC. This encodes CSAYLRGSYEQYF.

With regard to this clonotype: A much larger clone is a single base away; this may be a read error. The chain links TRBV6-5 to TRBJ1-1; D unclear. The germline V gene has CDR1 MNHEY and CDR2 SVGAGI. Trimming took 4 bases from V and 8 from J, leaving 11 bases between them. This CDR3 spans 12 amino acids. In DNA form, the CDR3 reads TGTGCCAGCAGTTCCCACGGAGGGGAAGCTTTCTTT. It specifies CASSSHGGEAFF.